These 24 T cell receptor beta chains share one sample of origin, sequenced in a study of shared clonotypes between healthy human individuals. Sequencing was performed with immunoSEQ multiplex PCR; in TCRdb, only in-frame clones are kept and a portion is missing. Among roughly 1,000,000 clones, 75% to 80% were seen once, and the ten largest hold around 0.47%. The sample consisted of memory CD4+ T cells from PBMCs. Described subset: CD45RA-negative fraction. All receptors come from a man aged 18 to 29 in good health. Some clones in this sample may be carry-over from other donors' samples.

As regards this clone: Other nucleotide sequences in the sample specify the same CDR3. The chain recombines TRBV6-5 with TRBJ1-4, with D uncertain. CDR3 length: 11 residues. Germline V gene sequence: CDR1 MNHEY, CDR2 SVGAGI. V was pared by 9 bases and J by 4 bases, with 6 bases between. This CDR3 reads CASGGNEKLFF. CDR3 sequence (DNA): TGTGCCAGTGGTGGTAATGAAAAACTGTTTTTT.

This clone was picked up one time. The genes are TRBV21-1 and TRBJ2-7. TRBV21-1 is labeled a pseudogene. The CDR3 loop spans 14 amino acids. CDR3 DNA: TGTGCCAGCAGCCCTCCGCCGGGGCTCTACGAGCAGTACTTC. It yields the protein CASSPPPGLYEQYF.

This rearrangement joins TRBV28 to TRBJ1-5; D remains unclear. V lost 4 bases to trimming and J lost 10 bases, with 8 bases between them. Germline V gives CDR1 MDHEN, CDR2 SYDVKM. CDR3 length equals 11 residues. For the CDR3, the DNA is TGTGCCAGCAGTTACACCCAACCCCAGCATTTT. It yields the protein CASSYTQPQHF.

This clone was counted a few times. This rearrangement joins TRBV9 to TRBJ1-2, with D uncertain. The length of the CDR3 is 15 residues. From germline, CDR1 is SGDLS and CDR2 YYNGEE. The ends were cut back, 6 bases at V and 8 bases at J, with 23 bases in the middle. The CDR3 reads CASKRGMGTDLGYTF. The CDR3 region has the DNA TGTGCCAGCAAAAGAGGTATGGGCACAGATTTAGGCTACACCTTC.

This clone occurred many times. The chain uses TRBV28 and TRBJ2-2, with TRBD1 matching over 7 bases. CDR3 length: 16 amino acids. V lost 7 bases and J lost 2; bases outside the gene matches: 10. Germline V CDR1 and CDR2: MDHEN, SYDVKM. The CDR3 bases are TGTGCCAGCACCTTACAGGGGCTAGCAAACACCGGGGAGCTGTTTTTT. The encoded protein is CASTLQGLANTGELFF.

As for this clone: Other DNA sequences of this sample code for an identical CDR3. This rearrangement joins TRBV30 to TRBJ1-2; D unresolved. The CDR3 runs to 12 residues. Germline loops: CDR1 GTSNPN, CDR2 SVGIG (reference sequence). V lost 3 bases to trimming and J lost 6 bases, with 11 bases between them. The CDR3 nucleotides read TGTGCCTGGAGCGTACGCGGGGATGGCTACACCTTC. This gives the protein CAWSVRGDGYTF.

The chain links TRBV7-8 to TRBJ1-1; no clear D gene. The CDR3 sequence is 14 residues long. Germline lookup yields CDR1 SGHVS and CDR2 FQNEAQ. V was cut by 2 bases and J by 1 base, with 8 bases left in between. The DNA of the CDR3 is TGTGCCAGCAGCTTACAGCCTACGAACACTGAAGCTTTCTTT. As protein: CASSLQPTNTEAFF. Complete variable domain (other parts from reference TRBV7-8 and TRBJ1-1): GAGVSQSPRYKVAKRGQDVALRCDPISGHVSLFWYQQALGQGPEFLTYFQNEAQLDKSGLPSDRFFAERPEGSVSTLKIQRTQQEDSAVYLCASSLQPTNTEAFFGQGTRLTVV.

Here the CDR3 DNA reads TGTGCCAGCAGCTTTCTCCCCATTCGCTCTGGAAACACCATATATTTT. This translates into CASSFLPIRSGNTIYF. This chain connects TRBV7-9 to TRBJ1-3; D is ambiguous. The germline V and J ends were trimmed by 3 bases and 0 bases, with 12 bases remaining between them. This CDR3 region has 16 residues. Looked up from germline, CDR1 is SEHNR and CDR2 is FQNEAQ (reference sequence). The variable domain in full, with the rest retrieved from reference TRBV7-9 and TRBJ1-3, is DTGVSQNPRHKITKRGQNVTFRCDPISEHNRLYWYRQTLGQGPEFLTYFQNEAQLEKSRLLSDRFSAERPKGSFSTLEIQRTEQGDSAMYLCASSFLPIRSGNTIYFGEGSWLTVV.

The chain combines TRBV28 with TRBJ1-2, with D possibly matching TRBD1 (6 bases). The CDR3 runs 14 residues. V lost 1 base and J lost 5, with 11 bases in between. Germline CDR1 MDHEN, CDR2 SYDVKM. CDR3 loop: CASSLSGGGYGYTF. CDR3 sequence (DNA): TGTGCCAGCAGTTTATCGGGGGGCGGGTATGGCTACACCTTC.

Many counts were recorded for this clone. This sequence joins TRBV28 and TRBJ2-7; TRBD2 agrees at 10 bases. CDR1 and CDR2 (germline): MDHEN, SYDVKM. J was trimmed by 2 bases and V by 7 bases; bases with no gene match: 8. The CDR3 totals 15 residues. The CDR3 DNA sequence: TGTGCCAGCACCCCCAGCCTAGCGGGGGCCTACGAGCAGTACTTC. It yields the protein CASTPSLAGAYEQYF.

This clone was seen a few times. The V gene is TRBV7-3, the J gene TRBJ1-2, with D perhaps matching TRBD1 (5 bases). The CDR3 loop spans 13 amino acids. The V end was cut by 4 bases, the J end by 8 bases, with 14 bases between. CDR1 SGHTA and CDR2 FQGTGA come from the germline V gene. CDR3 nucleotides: TGTGCCAGCAGCTCCCAGGGTGTCGGGGGCTACACCTTC. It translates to CASSSQGVGGYTF.

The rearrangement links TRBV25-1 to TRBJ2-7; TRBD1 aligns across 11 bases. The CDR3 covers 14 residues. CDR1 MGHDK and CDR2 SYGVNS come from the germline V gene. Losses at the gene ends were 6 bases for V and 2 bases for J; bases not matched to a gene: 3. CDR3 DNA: TGTGCCAGCAGCGGACAGGGGGCTACCTACGAGCAGTACTTC. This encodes CASSGQGATYEQYF.

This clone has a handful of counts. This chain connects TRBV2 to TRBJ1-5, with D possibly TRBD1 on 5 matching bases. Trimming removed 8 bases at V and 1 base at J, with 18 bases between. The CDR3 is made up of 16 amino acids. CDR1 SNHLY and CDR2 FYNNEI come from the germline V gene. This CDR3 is CASGGTGGTSNQPQHF. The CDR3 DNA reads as TGTGCCAGCGGGGGGACGGGCGGGACCAGCAATCAGCCCCAGCATTTT. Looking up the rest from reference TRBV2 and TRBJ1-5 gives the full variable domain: EPEVTQTPSHQVTQMGQEVILRCVPISNHLYFYWYRQILGQKVEFLVSFYNNEISEKSEIFDDQFSVERPDGSNFTLKIRSTKLEDSAMYFCASGGTGGTSNQPQHFGDGTRLSIL.

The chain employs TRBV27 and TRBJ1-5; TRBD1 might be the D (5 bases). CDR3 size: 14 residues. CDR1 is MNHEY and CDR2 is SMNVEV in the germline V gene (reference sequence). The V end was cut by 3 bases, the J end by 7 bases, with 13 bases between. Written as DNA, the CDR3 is TGTGCCAGCAGTTTTCTGGGGACGACCCAGCCCCAGCATTTT. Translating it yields CASSFLGTTQPQHF.

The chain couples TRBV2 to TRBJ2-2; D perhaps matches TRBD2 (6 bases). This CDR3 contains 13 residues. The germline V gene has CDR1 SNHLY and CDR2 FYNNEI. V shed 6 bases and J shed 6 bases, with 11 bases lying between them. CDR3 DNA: TGTGCCAGCAGGAGAGGGGAGGCCGGGGAGCTGTTTTTT. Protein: CASRRGEAGELFF.

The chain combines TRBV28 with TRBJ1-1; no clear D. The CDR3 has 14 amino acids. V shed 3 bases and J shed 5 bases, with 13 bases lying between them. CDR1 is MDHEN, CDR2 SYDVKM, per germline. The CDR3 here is CASSLVRAWTEAFF. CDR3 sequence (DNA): TGTGCCAGCAGTTTGGTACGGGCATGGACTGAAGCTTTCTTT. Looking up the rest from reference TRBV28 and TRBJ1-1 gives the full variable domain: DVKVTQSSRYLVKRTGEKVFLECVQDMDHENMFWYRQDPGLGLRLIYFSYDVKMKEKGDIPEGYSVSREKKERFSLILESASTNQTSMYLCASSLVRAWTEAFFGQGTRLTVV.

The chain's CDR3 is CASSFEVAKNIQYF. The DNA of the CDR3 is TGTGCCAGCAGCTTTGAGGTAGCCAAAAACATTCAGTACTTC. This chain uses TRBV7-3 with TRBJ2-4; D is undetermined. The CDR3 consists of 14 residues. Trimming stripped 3 bases from V and 0 bases from J, with 6 bases between. CDR1 and CDR2 (germline): SGHTA, FQGTGA.

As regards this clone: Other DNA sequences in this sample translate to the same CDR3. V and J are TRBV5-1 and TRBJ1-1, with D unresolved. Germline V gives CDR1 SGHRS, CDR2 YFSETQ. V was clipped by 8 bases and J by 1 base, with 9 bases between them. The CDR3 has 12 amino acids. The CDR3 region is CASSDPNTEAFF. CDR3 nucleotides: TGCGCCAGTAGTGACCCGAACACTGAAGCTTTCTTT. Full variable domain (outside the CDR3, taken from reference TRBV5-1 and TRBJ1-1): KAGVTQTPRYLIKTRGQQVTLSCSPISGHRSVSWYQQTPGQGLQFLFEYFSETQRNKGNFPGRFSGRQFSNSRSEMNVSTLELGDSALYLCASSDPNTEAFFGQGTRLTVV.

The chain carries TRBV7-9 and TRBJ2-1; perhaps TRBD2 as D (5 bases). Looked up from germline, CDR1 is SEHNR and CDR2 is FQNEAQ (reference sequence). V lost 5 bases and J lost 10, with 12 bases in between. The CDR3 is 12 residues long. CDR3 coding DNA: TGTGCCAGCAGCCTCCAGCGGAGAGAGCAGTTCTTC. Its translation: CASSLQRREQFF.

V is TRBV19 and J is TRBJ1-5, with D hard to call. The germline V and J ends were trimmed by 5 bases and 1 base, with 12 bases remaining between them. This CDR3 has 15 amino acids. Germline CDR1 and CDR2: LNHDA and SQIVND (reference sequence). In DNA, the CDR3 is TGTGCCAGTAGTCCCCGAGGGCCCAGCAATCAGCCCCAGCATTTT. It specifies CASSPRGPSNQPQHF.

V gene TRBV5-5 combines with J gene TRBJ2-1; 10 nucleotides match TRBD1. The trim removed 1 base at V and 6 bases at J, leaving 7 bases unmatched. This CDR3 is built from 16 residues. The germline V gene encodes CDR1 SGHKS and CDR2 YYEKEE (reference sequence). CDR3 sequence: CASSLMTGGAVNEQFF. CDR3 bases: TGTGCCAGCAGCTTGATGACAGGGGGCGCAGTCAATGAGCAGTTCTTC.

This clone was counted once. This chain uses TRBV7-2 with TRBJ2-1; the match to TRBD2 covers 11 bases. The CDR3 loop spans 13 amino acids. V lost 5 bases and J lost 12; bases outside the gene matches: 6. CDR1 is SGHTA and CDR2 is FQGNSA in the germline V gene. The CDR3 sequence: CASSGEGLAAQFF. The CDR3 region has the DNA TGTGCCAGCAGCGGAGAGGGACTAGCGGCGCAGTTCTTC.

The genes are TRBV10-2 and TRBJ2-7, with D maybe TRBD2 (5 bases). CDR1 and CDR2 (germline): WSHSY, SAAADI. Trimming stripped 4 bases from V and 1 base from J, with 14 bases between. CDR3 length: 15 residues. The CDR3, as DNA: TGCGCCAGCAGTGCAGCGGCAGGTATATCCTACGAGCAGTACTTC. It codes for CASSAAAGISYEQYF.

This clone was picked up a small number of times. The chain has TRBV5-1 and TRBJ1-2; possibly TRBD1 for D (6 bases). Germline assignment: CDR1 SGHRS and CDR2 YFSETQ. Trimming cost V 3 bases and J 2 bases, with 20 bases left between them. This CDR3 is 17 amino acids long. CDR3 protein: CASSSGGGKAANYGYTF. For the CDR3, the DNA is TGCGCCAGCAGCTCCGGGGGGGGCAAGGCAGCCAACTATGGCTACACCTTC.